The entry below gives a single TCR beta chain sequence along with its context. The antigen is not known. This entry belongs to a study of cytomegalovirus exposure and HLA in healthy donors. Study details: In a later analysis, it was reported that the 110 or so validation repertoires had been produced on the same platform as the 550 to 700 repertoires belonging to the first cohort.

The V gene's germline CDR1 is SEHNR and CDR2 FQNEAQ (reference sequence). Trimming left V 0 bases short and J 7 bases short, with 10 bases between. The CDR3 extends over 14 amino acids. Overall study findings and caveats: The study found most TCR sequences rare, yet found some public TCRs in many donors. The authors confirmed in vitro that three CMV-associated chains were specific for CMV antigens. A subsequent analysis found that TCR clusters from the first cohort also tended to co-occur in the roughly 120 validation repertoires, with approximately 95% of cluster scores above 0.

Sequencing used immunoSEQ multiplex PCR; TCRdb keeps in-frame clones, though not all of them. The sample has around 300,000 clones, 70% to 90% seen once. The V and J genes are TRBV7-9 and TRBJ2-1; D remains unclear. The sequenced material came from PBMCs. The receptor's source is a woman aged 18-29 years in good health and CMV-seronegative. CDR3 loop: CASSLAYSENEQFF. In DNA form, the CDR3 reads TGTGCCAGCAGCTTAGCGTATTCTGAGAATGAGCAGTTCTTC.